This T cell receptor (beta chain) was identified during a study of shared clonotypes between healthy human individuals. As for the study in general: CD4 naive and CD4 memory each took three plates per donor, while CD8 naive took two and CD8 memory one. Study results and caveats: Relative to their counterparts shared across all four donors, non-shared clonotypes exhibited diminished generation probabilities. Donor clonotype sharing was expected to depend on sequencing depth.

CDR1 is SGHAT, CDR2 FQNNGV, per germline. The CDR3 loop spans 14 amino acids. Unmatched junction bases numbered 8, after V lost 6 bases and J lost 6 bases. This clone appeared once. Its matching antigen is unknown. Several immunoSEQ 96-well plates shared each subset's DNA, each plate a replicate. TCRdb's copy holds only in-frame clones and misses some; the assay was immunoSEQ multiplex PCR. The table lists 110,000 or so clones, about 63% of them singletons. The chain joins TRBV11-2 to TRBJ2-1; TRBD2 matches at 7 bases. This receptor was taken from a woman in her 30s in good health. Sequenced: memory CD8+ T cells sorted from blood. The subset was: CD45RO+ cells pooled with CCR7-negative TemRA cells. CDR3 nucleotides: TGTGCCAGCAGTGGATGGGAGGGGAGCAATGAGCAGTTCTTC. Translation gives CASSGWEGSNEQFF.